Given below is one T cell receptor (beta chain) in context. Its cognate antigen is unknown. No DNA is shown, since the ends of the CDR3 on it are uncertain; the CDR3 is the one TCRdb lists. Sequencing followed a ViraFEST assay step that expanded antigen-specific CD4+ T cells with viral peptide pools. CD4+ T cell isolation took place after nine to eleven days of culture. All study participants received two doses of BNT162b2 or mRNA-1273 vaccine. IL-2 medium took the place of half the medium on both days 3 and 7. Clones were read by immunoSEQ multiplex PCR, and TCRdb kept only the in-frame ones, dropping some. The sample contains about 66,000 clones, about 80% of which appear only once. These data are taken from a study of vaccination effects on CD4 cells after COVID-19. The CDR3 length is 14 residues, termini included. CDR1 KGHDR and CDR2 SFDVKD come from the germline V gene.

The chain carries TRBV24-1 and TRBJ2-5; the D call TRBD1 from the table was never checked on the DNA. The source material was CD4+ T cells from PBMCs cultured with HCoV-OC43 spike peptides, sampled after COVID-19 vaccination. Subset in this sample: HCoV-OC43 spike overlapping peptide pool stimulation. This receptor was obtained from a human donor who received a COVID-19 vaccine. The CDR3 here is CATSVPGAQETQYF.